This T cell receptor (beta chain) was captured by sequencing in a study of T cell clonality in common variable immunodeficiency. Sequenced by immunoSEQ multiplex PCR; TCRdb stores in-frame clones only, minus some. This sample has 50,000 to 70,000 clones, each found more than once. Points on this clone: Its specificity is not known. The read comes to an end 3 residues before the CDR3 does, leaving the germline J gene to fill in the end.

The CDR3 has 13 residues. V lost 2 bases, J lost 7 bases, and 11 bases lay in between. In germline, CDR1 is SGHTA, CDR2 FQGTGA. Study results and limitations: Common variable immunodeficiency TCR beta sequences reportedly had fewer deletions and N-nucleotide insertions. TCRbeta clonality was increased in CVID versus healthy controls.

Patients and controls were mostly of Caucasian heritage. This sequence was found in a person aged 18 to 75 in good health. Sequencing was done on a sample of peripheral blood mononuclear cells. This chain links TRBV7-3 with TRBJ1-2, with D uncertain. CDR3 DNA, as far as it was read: TGTGCCAGCAGCTTAGACGCTAGATTTGGC. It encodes CASSLDARFG. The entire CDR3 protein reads CASSLDARFGYTF.